Each of the 5 T cell receptor beta chains below was sequenced from the same sample in a study of neurological immune-mediated disorders. TCRdb redid the calling of the 5' RACE reads with MiXCR, one entry per CDR3 protein. The sample holds 69,000 or so distinct CDR3 sequences, approximately 4.6% seen once. What was sequenced was PBMCs. The receptors derive from a woman in her seventies with multiple sclerosis.

Turning to this clonotype: A much larger clone is a single base away; this may be a read error. DNA of the CDR3: TGTGCCAGCAGCTTCGAGAACAGGGGAATAGATGAAAAACTGTTTTTT. Translation gives CASSFENRGIDEKLFF. The V and J genes are TRBV7-8 and TRBJ1-4; 7 bases match TRBD1. Per germline, CDR1 SGHVS and CDR2 FQNEAQ. This CDR3 contains 16 residues. J lost 6 bases, V lost 3 bases, and 10 bases had no gene match.

This clonotype has more than one count but fewer than ten. The genes are TRBV3-1 and TRBJ2-1, with TRBD2 matching 11 bases. CDR3 length equals 19 residues. Germline CDR1 LGHDT, CDR2 YNNKEL (reference sequence). V shed 0 bases, J shed 7 bases, and the junction held 14 bases outside the gene matches. CDR3 region: CASSQDIKGGTSGENEQFF. The CDR3 DNA sequence: TGTGCCAGCAGCCAAGATATCAAAGGGGGGACTAGCGGTGAGAATGAGCAGTTCTTC.

This clonotype was found many times. This chain uses TRBV30 with TRBJ2-7, with no clear D. CDR1 and CDR2 from the germline V gene are GTSNPN and SVGIG (reference sequence). The CDR3 extends over 15 amino acids. The V and J ends lost 2 bases and 4 bases respectively, with 18 bases between them. CDR3 sequence reads: CAWSFPNLALYEQYF. The CDR3 DNA reads as TGTGCCTGGAGTTTCCCGAACCTTGCCCTATACGAGCAGTACTTC.

This clonotype came up many times. The genes are TRBV12-3 or TRBV12-4 and TRBJ2-1; 8 bases line up with TRBD2. CDR3 length equals 16 residues. With 5 bases clipped from V and 3 bases from J, the junction kept 9 bases outside the gene matches. CDR3 sequence: CASSPVAGGGYNEQFF. In DNA, the CDR3 is TGTGCCAGCAGTCCGGTGGCGGGAGGCGGCTACAATGAGCAGTTCTTC.

This clonotype was recorded many times. The rearrangement links TRBV12-3 or TRBV12-4 to TRBJ1-5; D ambiguous. The V end was cut by 4 bases, the J end by 7 bases, with 17 bases between. The CDR3 runs to 15 residues. CDR3 sequence: CASSSDPFGGQPQHF. The DNA of the CDR3 is TGTGCCAGCAGTTCTGACCCTTTTGGAGGGCAGCCCCAGCATTTT.